The 16 T cell receptor beta chains below all came from one sample that was sequenced in a study of CD8 T cells in Susac syndrome. Random hexamers primed reverse transcription of about 0.5 to 1 ug RNA. One entry per CDR3 protein, called by TCRdb with MiXCR from the immunoSEQ multiplex PCR reads. The table lists approximately 130,000 distinct CDR3 sequences, around nine tenths of them singletons. Input material: CD8+ T cells from PBMCs. The receptors come from a human donor with multiple sclerosis.

The gene calls are TRBV5-1 and TRBJ1-4, with 8 bases that match TRBD1. CDR1 SGHRS and CDR2 YFSETQ come from the germline V gene. The CDR3 length is 16 residues. Trimming at V came to 0 bases and at J to 5 bases, leaving 6 bases not matched to a gene. CDR3 loop: CASSLGYRGKNEKLFF. Written as DNA, the CDR3 is TGCGCCAGCAGCTTGGGATACAGGGGGAAGAATGAAAAACTGTTTTTT. Filled out from reference TRBV5-1 and TRBJ1-4, the complete variable domain reads KAGVTQTPRYLIKTRGQQVTLSCSPISGHRSVSWYQQTPGQGLQFLFEYFSETQRNKGNFPGRFSGRQFSNSRSEMNVSTLELGDSALYLCASSLGYRGKNEKLFFGSGTQLSVL.

This chain links TRBV5-6 with TRBJ2-7; no reliable D call. Per germline, CDR1 SGHDT and CDR2 YYEEEE. This CDR3 contains 13 residues. Deletions cut 0 bases from V and 2 bases from J, with 6 bases between. The CDR3, as DNA: TGTGCCAGCAGCTTGGTGCTCACCTACGAGCAGTACTTC. Protein: CASSLVLTYEQYF. Based on the CDR3 plus reference TRBV5-6 and TRBJ2-7, the full variable domain is DAGVTQSPTHLIKTRGQQVTLRCSPKSGHDTVSWYQQALGQGPQFIFQYYEEEERQRGNFPDRFSGHQFPNYSSELNVNALLLGDSALYLCASSLVLTYEQYFGPGTRLTVT.

This sequence joins TRBV28 and TRBJ2-6, with D hard to call. V shed 5 bases and J shed 2 bases, with 16 bases lying between them. Germline V CDR1 and CDR2: MDHEN, SYDVKM. This CDR3 has 17 residues. The DNA for the CDR3 is TGTGCCAGCAGTATAATACCAGAGGTCGCTGGGGCCAACGTCCTGACTTTC. Protein: CASSIIPEVAGANVLTF.

V usage is TRBV6-5 and J usage is TRBJ2-1; D is uncertain. This CDR3 has 13 amino acids. V was clipped by 10 bases and J by 8 bases, with 18 bases between them. Per the germline V gene, CDR1 is MNHEY and CDR2 is SVGAGI. The CDR3 here is CAIRVGVGDEQFF. The CDR3 bases are TGTGCCATCCGGGTGGGCGTTGGGGATGAGCAGTTCTTC.

This rearrangement joins TRBV24-1 to TRBJ2-3; D may correspond to TRBD1 or TRBD2 (5 bases each). Germline-derived CDR1 and CDR2 are KGHDR and SFDVKD. This CDR3 spans 16 amino acids. The V and J ends lost 4 bases and 6 bases respectively, with 19 bases between them. CDR3 residues: CATSDPGTDPGDTQYF. DNA of the CDR3: TGTGCCACCAGTGACCCCGGGACGGACCCGGGCGATACGCAGTATTTT.

The V and J genes are TRBV11-2 and TRBJ2-1, with D uncertain. Between the trimmed V and J ends, which lost 0 bases and 15 bases, there was a span of 9 bases. Germline V gene sequence: CDR1 SGHAT, CDR2 FQNNGV. The CDR3 has 11 amino acids. The CDR3 protein is CASSLEAVAFF. In DNA form, the CDR3 reads TGTGCCAGCAGCTTAGAGGCCGTGGCGTTCTTC.

This clonotype has at least ten counts. The rearrangement uses TRBV3-1 and TRBJ2-5; possible D gene TRBD2, 5 bases. Germline V gives CDR1 LGHDT, CDR2 YNNKEL (reference sequence). The V end lost 0 bases, the J end lost 4 bases, and 12 bases lay between the germline ends. This CDR3 is built from 15 residues. The CDR3 region is CASSQDSERGETQYF. As DNA, the CDR3 is TGTGCCAGCAGCCAAGACTCAGAACGGGGAGAGACCCAGTACTTC.

In this sample, this clonotype turned up a few times. The gene calls are TRBV27 and TRBJ2-7; TRBD2 might be the D (5 bases). Trimming cost V 6 bases and J 0 bases, with 9 bases left between them. CDR1 and CDR2 (germline): MNHEY, SMNVEV (reference sequence). The CDR3 spans 13 residues. The CDR3 nucleotides read TGTGCCAGCAGCCCCGACTACTCCTACGAGCAGTACTTC. Translating it yields CASSPDYSYEQYF.

The rearrangement uses TRBV5-4 and TRBJ1-4; possibly TRBD1 for D (5 bases). Per the germline V gene, CDR1 is SGHNT and CDR2 is YYREEE (reference sequence). V was clipped by 0 bases and J by 5 bases, with 5 bases between them. The length of the CDR3 is 13 residues. This CDR3 reads CASSLDRNEKLFF. The CDR3 nucleotides are TGTGCCAGCAGCTTGGACAGGAATGAAAAACTGTTTTTT.

As regards this clonotype: Its ends do not fully match the called genes, so a read error is possible. The chain combines TRBV19 with TRBJ1-5; 7 nucleotides match TRBD1. Per the germline V gene, CDR1 is LNHDA and CDR2 is SQIVND (reference sequence). The CDR3 sequence is 12 residues long. The CDR3 loop is CASSFTGVERDF. The CDR3 nucleotides are TGTGCCAGTAGTTTTACAGGGGTCGAGAGGGATTTT.

The V call is TRBV18, the J call TRBJ1-4; unclear D gene. The CDR3 contains 12 residues. CDR1 is KGHSH and CDR2 is LQKENI in the germline V gene. The V and J ends lost 6 bases and 12 bases respectively, with 14 bases between them. CDR3 protein: CASSGELGQLFF. The CDR3 coding sequence is TGTGCCAGCTCGGGAGAGCTCGGACAACTGTTTTTT.

This clonotype was counted a single time. V gene TRBV7-9 combines with J gene TRBJ2-7, with TRBD2 matching 10 bases. The CDR3 contains 15 residues. CDR1 SEHNR and CDR2 FQNEAQ come from the germline V gene (reference sequence). V gave up 5 bases and J gave up 2 bases; unmatched junction bases: 6. The CDR3 is CASSQPTSGPYEQYF. CDR3 coding DNA: TGTGCCAGCAGCCAGCCGACTAGCGGGCCCTACGAGCAGTACTTC. Combining the CDR3 with reference TRBV7-9 and TRBJ2-7 gives the whole variable domain DTGVSQNPRHKITKRGQNVTFRCDPISEHNRLYWYRQTLGQGPEFLTYFQNEAQLEKSRLLSDRFSAERPKGSFSTLEIQRTEQGDSAMYLCASSQPTSGPYEQYFGPGTRLTVT.

The CDR3 DNA sequence: TGTGCCAGCAGCCCAGGACAGGGGGCGGGAGCCTACGAGCAGTACTTC. Protein sequence: CASSPGQGAGAYEQYF. The V gene is TRBV6-1, the J gene TRBJ2-7; TRBD1 matches 11 bases. The CDR3 runs 16 residues. CDR1 is MNHNS and CDR2 is SASEGT in the germline V gene. V shed 6 bases, J shed 2 bases, and the junction held 9 bases outside the gene matches.

The V call is TRBV28, the J call TRBJ1-2, with no clear D. CDR1 and CDR2 from the germline V gene are MDHEN and SYDVKM. V was clipped by 3 bases and J by 8 bases, with 19 bases between them. The CDR3 length is 15 residues. The CDR3 DNA sequence: TGTGCCAGCAGTTTCCCCTCAAGCGCTCTGGGAGGCTACACCTTC. Translation gives CASSFPSSALGGYTF.

This clonotype has only one observation. The gene calls are TRBV5-1 and TRBJ2-3; D gene uncertain. The CDR3 loop spans 14 amino acids. V dropped 4 bases and J dropped 4 bases, with 13 bases sitting between them. Germline assignment: CDR1 SGHRS and CDR2 YFSETQ. The CDR3 nucleotides are TGCGCCAGCAGCCACCGAGATGGGGCAGATACGCAGTATTTT. Protein product: CASSHRDGADTQYF.

The rearrangement uses TRBV6-1 and TRBJ2-7, with TRBD2 as a possible D gene (5 bases). Trimming cost V 3 bases and J 0 bases, with 9 bases left between them. This CDR3 has 14 residues. Germline CDR1 reads MNHNS; CDR2 reads SASEGT. Written as DNA, the CDR3 is TGTGCCAGCAGTGAGGGGAGCAGCTCCTACGAGCAGTACTTC. It specifies CASSEGSSSYEQYF.